The clone carrying this TCR beta chain was counted at least ten times. Its specificity is not known. The cDNA was generated through 5'RACE incorporating 10-nucleotide random UMIs. TCRdb used MiXCR to reprocess the 5' RACE reads, holding one entry per CDR3 protein. This table holds roughly 34,000 distinct CDR3 sequences, roughly an eighth found once. This sample was included in a study of neurological immune-mediated disorders. V was trimmed by 0 bases and J by 1 base, leaving 6 bases between them. The germline CDR1 and CDR2 sequences are MGHRA and YSYEKL. The CDR3 extends over 14 amino acids. The time point was: longitudinal time-point 2. Serving as healthy controls were blood bank volunteers based in Maryland, USA. Study conclusions and caveats: Across subjects, no CDR3 amino acid sequence appeared in expanded clones of more than one subject, a finding that suggested private repertoires in all groups.

The receptor's source is a woman aged 40 to 55 in good health. Sequenced sample: PBMCs. The chain is built from TRBV4-1 and TRBJ1-1, with D hard to call. The CDR3: CASSQDRANTEAFF. In nucleotides, the CDR3 is TGCGCCAGCAGCCAAGATAGGGCGAACACTGAAGCTTTCTTT.